One T cell receptor beta chain is described in this entry. Its target is not known. Between the trimmed V and J ends, which lost 1 base and 2 bases, there was a span of 13 bases. Per the germline V gene, CDR1 is SGHRS and CDR2 is YFSETQ. This CDR3 spans 17 amino acids. The sample comes from a study of cytomegalovirus exposure and HLA in healthy donors. PCR employed 60 Vbeta and 13 Jbeta primers. TCRdb keeps only in-frame clones here, not all; method: immunoSEQ multiplex PCR. There are 65,000 to 90,000 clones in the sample; less than 85% occur only once, and about 4.2% lies in the top ten. Whole-study results and caveats: Certain indistinguishable V segments, among them TRBV6-2 and TRBV6-3, were excluded. There was a cluster of highly shared sequence variants that was likely a sequencing artifact. With later analysis, a missense DCLRE1C variant became linked to TCR beta V- and J-gene trimming. The productive fraction for most TCR beta V segments was about 87% or about 30% in an earlier analysis.

Material: PBMCs. The chain recombines TRBV5-1 with TRBJ2-6, with a possible D match to TRBD1 (5 bases). This TCR derives from a man aged 60-69 years in good health and CMV-seronegative. CDR3 sequence: CASSLYYRSTGANVLTF. The CDR3 bases are TGCGCCAGCAGCTTGTATTACAGGAGTACTGGGGCCAACGTCCTGACTTTC.